This passage covers 21 T cell receptor beta chains from one sample sequenced in a study of T cell repertoires in aging, cancer and after chemotherapy. Rearranged V-D-J TRB sequences were amplified with a mixed TRB-A/B primer pool. TCRdb ran MiXCR on the multiplex PCR reads and lists one entry per CDR3 protein. This sample has 1,400 or so distinct CDR3 sequences, with more than 25% found just once. The template was genomic DNA from peripheral blood, not RNA. Sequencing was performed on blood. The receptors were sampled from a human donor with a blood cancer.

The rearrangement links TRBV6-4 to TRBJ2-7; D remains unclear. Germline-derived CDR1 and CDR2 are MRHNA and SNTAGT. CDR3 length: 14 residues. V dropped 3 bases and J dropped 7 bases, with 16 bases sitting between them. CDR3 loop: CASSDGSGISEQYF. DNA of the CDR3: TGTGCCAGCAGTGATGGGTCTGGTATTTCGGAGCAGTACTTC.

This chain links TRBV29-1 with TRBJ2-1; D call uncertain. The V end lost 6 bases, the J end lost 10 bases, and 16 bases lay between the germline ends. Germline V lookup: CDR1 SQVTM, CDR2 ANQGSEA. This CDR3 comprises 12 residues. This CDR3 is CSVSDESREQFF. Here the CDR3 DNA reads TGCAGCGTGTCCGATGAGTCCCGAGAGCAGTTCTTC.

Worth noting for this clonotype: This sequence may be a read error, since a much larger clone differs from it by one base. Since the CDR3 does not end with the conserved phenylalanine or tryptophan, this likely comes from a read error. The V call is TRBV6-1, the J call TRBJ2-6, with D tentatively TRBD1 or TRBD2 (6 bases each). Per germline, CDR1 MNHNS and CDR2 SASEGT. CDR3 length: 16 residues. Trimming cost V 7 bases and J 0 bases, with 13 bases left between them. The chain's CDR3 is CASTPGASSGANVLTY. DNA of the CDR3: TGTGCCAGCACCCCGGGGGCAAGCTCTGGGGCCAACGTCCTGACTTAC.

By its share, this clonotype is medium-sized (0.01 to 0.1%). The V gene is TRBV6-1, the J gene TRBJ2-7; TRBD1 matches at 8 bases. J gave up 6 bases and V 5 bases, and 3 bases lay outside the gene matches. Germline V gene sequence: CDR1 MNHNS, CDR2 SASEGT. CDR3 size: 12 residues. The CDR3 sequence is CASSSDRVEQYF. The CDR3 bases are TGTGCCAGCAGTTCGGACAGGGTCGAGCAGTACTTC.

To note about this clonotype: A much larger clone differs from this one at a single base, so this may be a read error. This sequence joins TRBV5-6 and TRBJ1-1; 7 positions match TRBD1. CDR3 length equals 14 residues. From germline, CDR1 is SGHDT and CDR2 YYEEEE. The trim removed 4 bases at V and 4 bases at J, leaving 7 bases unmatched. In DNA form, the CDR3 reads TGTGCCAGCAGCGTTCGACAGGGATTCACTGAAGCTTTCTTT. This gives the protein CASSVRQGFTEAFF.

This clonotype is categorized as medium-sized. The V and J genes are TRBV27 and TRBJ2-1, with TRBD2 identical over 13 bases. CDR3 length: 13 amino acids. V shed 3 bases, J shed 15 bases, and the junction held 5 bases outside the gene matches. Germline V gene sequence: CDR1 MNHEY, CDR2 SMNVEV (reference sequence). CDR3 in amino acids: CASSFGLAGATFF. CDR3 coding DNA: TGTGCCAGCAGTTTTGGACTAGCGGGGGCGACGTTCTTC.

As DNA, the CDR3 is TGTGCCAGCTCACCCGGACAGGGCGCGAAGCCCCAGCATTTT. This codes for CASSPGQGAKPQHF. The V and J genes are TRBV18 and TRBJ1-5; 8 bases are shared with TRBD1. The CDR3 is 14 residues long. CDR1 KGHSH and CDR2 LQKENI come from the germline V gene. The V segment lost 3 bases and the J segment 8 bases; nucleotides outside the gene matches: 6.

This clonotype was seen a handful of times. CDR3 sequence (DNA): TGCGCCAGCAGTGAGTCGGGGGTGAACACTGAAGCTTTCTTT. Its protein is CASSESGVNTEAFF. The J gene is TRBJ1-1, the V gene TRBV10-1; a possible D gene is TRBD1 (5 bases). The CDR3 loop spans 14 amino acids. The germline V gene has CDR1 WNHNN and CDR2 SYGVQD (reference sequence). Deletions cut 0 bases from V and 0 bases from J, with 5 bases between.

By frequency in the sample, this clonotype is medium-sized. V usage is TRBV5-5 and J usage is TRBJ2-3; 11 bases are shared with TRBD1. The CDR3 is 16 residues long. V was clipped by 4 bases and J by 4 bases; unmatched bases: 8. The germline V gene encodes CDR1 SGHKS and CDR2 YYEKEE (reference sequence). In DNA, the CDR3 is TGTGCCAGCAGCCCCTGGACAGGGGGCATTTCAGATACGCAGTATTTT. Translated: CASSPWTGGISDTQYF.

By its share, this clonotype is medium-sized. This chain links TRBV19 with TRBJ2-7, with a weak D call TRBD2 (6 bases). This CDR3 has 11 amino acids. Trimming stripped 8 bases from V and 3 bases from J, with 8 bases between. Germline values: CDR1 LNHDA, CDR2 SQIVND (reference sequence). CDR3 protein: CASAGNYEQYF. Written as DNA, the CDR3 is TGTGCCAGTGCGGGGAACTACGAGCAGTACTTC.

This sequence joins TRBV20-1 and TRBJ1-1; a weak D match, TRBD1 (5 bases). CDR1 and CDR2 (germline): DFQATT, SNEGSKA (reference sequence). Between the trimmed V and J ends, which lost 5 bases and 0 bases, there was a span of 16 bases. The CDR3 is made up of 15 amino acids. The CDR3 spells CSAHWGRTLNTEAFF. The DNA for the CDR3 is TGCAGTGCTCATTGGGGCAGGACACTGAACACTGAAGCTTTCTTT.

As DNA, the CDR3 is TGTGCCAGCTCACTACAGGGGGAGGGTACTGAAGCTTTCTTT. Its translation: CASSLQGEGTEAFF. The chain employs TRBV18 and TRBJ1-1, with TRBD1 matching over 8 bases. The CDR3 spans 14 residues. The V gene end was trimmed by 4 bases and the J gene end by 5 bases; junction bases not matched to a gene: 6. Germline-derived CDR1 and CDR2 are KGHSH and LQKENI.

With regard to this clonotype: Possible read error: a much larger clone is one base away. The V call is TRBV14, the J call TRBJ2-1; 7 bases are shared with TRBD1. CDR1 is SGHDN and CDR2 is FVKESK in the germline V gene. The CDR3 is made up of 15 amino acids. CDR3: CDSSSRQGVYNEQFF. CDR3 nucleotides: TGTGACAGCAGCTCCCGGCAGGGGGTCTACAATGAGCAGTTCTTC. Looking up the rest from reference TRBV14 and TRBJ2-1 gives the full variable domain: EAGVTQFPSHSVIEKGQTVTLRCDPISGHDNLYWYRRVMGKEIKFLLHFVKESKQDESGMPNNRFLAERTGGTYSTLKVQPAELEDSGVYFCDSSSRQGVYNEQFFGPGTRLTVL.

Sample share makes this clonotype medium-sized. CDR3 protein: CASSEEAGGTDTQYF. The CDR3 bases are TGTGCCAGCAGTGAAGAGGCAGGGGGCACAGATACGCAGTATTTT. This chain joins TRBV6-1 and TRBJ2-3; D possibly corresponds to TRBD1 (6 bases). V lost 1 base and J 1 base, leaving 9 bases between the germline ends. The CDR3 totals 15 residues. The germline gives CDR1 MNHNS, CDR2 SASEGT.

This clonotype is large within its sample. V usage is TRBV6-5 and J usage is TRBJ2-2; 11 bases fit TRBD2. CDR3 length: 18 residues. Germline-derived CDR1 and CDR2 are MNHEY and SVGAGI. The J segment lost 6 bases and the V segment lost 0 bases, leaving 9 bases of the junction unmatched. CDR3 nucleotides: TGTGCCAGCAGTTACTCGAGCGGGGCTAGCGGGGGGCCCGGGGAGCTGTTTTTT. Translation gives CASSYSSGASGGPGELFF.

This clonotype appeared a few times. The V call is TRBV6-1, the J call TRBJ1-2; no clear D gene. Germline CDR1 reads MNHNS; CDR2 reads SASEGT. V lost 2 bases to trimming and J lost 0 bases, with 28 bases between them. This CDR3 is 21 amino acids long. The CDR3 region has the DNA TGTGCCAGCAGTGAAAAGTTGCTTTTGACTTTTCCGCCGAGAGCTAACTATGGCTACACCTTC. It encodes CASSEKLLLTFPPRANYGYTF.

By proportion, this clonotype is medium-sized. The genes are TRBV6-1 and TRBJ2-5, with D possibly being TRBD2 (6 bases). V lost 6 bases and J 5 bases, leaving 13 bases between the germline ends. The CDR3 is 13 residues long. Germline lookup yields CDR1 MNHNS and CDR2 SASEGT. CDR3 residues: CASRLQGGETQYF. The CDR3 DNA reads TGTGCCAGCAGGCTCCAGGGAGGTGAGACCCAGTACTTC.

This clonotype rates as medium-sized. This rearrangement joins TRBV10-2 to TRBJ2-1; a possible D gene is TRBD2 (6 bases). This CDR3 contains 15 residues. The germline V gene encodes CDR1 WSHSY and CDR2 SAAADI. V was clipped by 0 bases and J by 4 bases, with 10 bases between them. DNA for the CDR3: TGCGCCAGCAGTGAGTCTTGGGGAGGTTACAATGAGCAGTTCTTC. It translates to CASSESWGGYNEQFF.

This clonotype was counted once. This chain's CDR3 is CSARTGWGNQPQHF. The CDR3 bases are TGCAGTGCTAGGACAGGGTGGGGCAATCAGCCCCAGCATTTT. V is TRBV20-1 and J is TRBJ1-5, with 7 bases aligning to TRBD1. The CDR3 spans 14 residues. CDR1 is DFQATT, CDR2 SNEGSKA, per germline (reference sequence). V lost 3 bases to trimming and J lost 2 bases; unmatched junction nucleotides: 4.

Note on this clonotype: A much larger clonotype is one base distant, so this may be a read error. The V call is TRBV27, the J call TRBJ2-6; maybe TRBD2 (5 bases). Trimming cost V 7 bases and J 4 bases, with 23 bases left between them. This CDR3 is 18 amino acids long. Per germline, CDR1 MNHEY and CDR2 SMNVEV (reference sequence). The CDR3 region has the DNA TGTGCCAGCAATTTTTCGAACCTCGGGGTAATCGGGGCCAACGTCCTGACTTTC. Translated, it gives CASNFSNLGVIGANVLTF.

This chain links TRBV11-2 with TRBJ2-3; 7 bases fit TRBD2. Germline assignment: CDR1 SGHAT and CDR2 FQNNGV. V was pared by 1 base and J by 6 bases, with 1 base of the junction left unmatched. CDR3 size: 13 residues. The CDR3 DNA sequence: TGTGCCAGCAGCTTAGTAGCGGGCGATACGCAGTATTTT. This encodes CASSLVAGDTQYF.